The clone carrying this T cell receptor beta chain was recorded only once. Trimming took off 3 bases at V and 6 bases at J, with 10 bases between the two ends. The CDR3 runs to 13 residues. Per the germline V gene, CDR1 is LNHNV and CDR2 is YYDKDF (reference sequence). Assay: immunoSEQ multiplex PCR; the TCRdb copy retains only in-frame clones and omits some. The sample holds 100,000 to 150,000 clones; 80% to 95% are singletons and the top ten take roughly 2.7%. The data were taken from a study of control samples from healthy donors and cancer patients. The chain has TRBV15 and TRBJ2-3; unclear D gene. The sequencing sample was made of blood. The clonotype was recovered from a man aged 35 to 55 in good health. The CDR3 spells CATSRVALDTQYF. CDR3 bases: TGTGCCACCAGCAGGGTAGCCCTGGATACGCAGTATTTT.